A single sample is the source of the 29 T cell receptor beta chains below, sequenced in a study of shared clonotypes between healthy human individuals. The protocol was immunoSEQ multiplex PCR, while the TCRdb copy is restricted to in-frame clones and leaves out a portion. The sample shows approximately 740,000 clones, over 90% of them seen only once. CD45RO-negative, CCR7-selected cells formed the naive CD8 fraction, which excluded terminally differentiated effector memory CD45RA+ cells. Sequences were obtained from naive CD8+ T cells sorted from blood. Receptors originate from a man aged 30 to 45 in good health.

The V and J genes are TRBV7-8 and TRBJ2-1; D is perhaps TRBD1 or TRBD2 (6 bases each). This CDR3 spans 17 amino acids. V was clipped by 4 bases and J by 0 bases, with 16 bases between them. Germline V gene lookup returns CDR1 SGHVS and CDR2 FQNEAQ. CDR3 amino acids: CASSYPGGASSYNEQFF. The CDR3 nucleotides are TGTGCCAGCAGCTACCCCGGGGGCGCTAGCTCCTACAATGAGCAGTTCTTC. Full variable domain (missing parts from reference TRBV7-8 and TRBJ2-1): GAGVSQSPRYKVAKRGQDVALRCDPISGHVSLFWYQQALGQGPEFLTYFQNEAQLDKSGLPSDRFFAERPEGSVSTLKIQRTQQEDSAVYLCASSYPGGASSYNEQFFGPGTRLTVL.

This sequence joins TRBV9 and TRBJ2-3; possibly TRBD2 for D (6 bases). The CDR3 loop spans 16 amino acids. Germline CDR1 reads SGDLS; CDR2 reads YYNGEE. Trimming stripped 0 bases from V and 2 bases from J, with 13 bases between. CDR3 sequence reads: CASSVGLGLTTDTQYF. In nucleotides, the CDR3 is TGTGCCAGCAGCGTAGGTTTAGGACTAACCACAGATACGCAGTATTTT. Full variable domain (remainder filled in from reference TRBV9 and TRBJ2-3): DSGVTQTPKHLITATGQRVTLRCSPRSGDLSVYWYQQSLDQGLQFLIQYYNGEERAKGNILERFSAQQFPDLHSELNLSSLELGDSALYFCASSVGLGLTTDTQYFGPGTRLTVL.

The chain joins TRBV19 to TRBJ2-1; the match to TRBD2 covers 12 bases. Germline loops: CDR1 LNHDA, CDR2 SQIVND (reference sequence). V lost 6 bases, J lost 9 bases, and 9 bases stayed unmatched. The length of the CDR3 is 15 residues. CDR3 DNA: TGTGCCAGTAGCCTACTAGCGGGAGGTTCTCGTGAGCAGTTCTTC. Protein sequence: CASSLLAGGSREQFF.

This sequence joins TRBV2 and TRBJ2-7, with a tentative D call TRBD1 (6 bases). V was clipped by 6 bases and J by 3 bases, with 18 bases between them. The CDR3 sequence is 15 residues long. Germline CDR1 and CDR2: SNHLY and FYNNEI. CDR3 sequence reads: CASSPDSSLIYEQYF. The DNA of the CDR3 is TGTGCCAGCAGCCCGGACAGCAGTCTTATCTACGAGCAGTACTTC. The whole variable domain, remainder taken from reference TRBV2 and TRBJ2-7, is EPEVTQTPSHQVTQMGQEVILRCVPISNHLYFYWYRQILGQKVEFLVSFYNNEISEKSEIFDDQFSVERPDGSNFTLKIRSTKLEDSAMYFCASSPDSSLIYEQYFGPGTRLTVT.

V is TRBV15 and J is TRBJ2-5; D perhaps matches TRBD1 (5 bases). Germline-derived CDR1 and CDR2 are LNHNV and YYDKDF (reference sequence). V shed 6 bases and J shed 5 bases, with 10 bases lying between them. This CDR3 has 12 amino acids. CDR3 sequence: CATSAGSETQYF. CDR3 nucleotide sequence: TGTGCCACCAGTGCAGGGTCCGAGACCCAGTACTTC.

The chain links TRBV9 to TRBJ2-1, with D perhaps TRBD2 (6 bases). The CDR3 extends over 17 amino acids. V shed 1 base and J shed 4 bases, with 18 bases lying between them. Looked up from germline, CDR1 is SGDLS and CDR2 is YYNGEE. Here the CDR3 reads CASSVPRGGGDYNEQFF. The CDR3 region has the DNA TGTGCCAGCAGCGTACCAAGGGGAGGAGGAGATTACAATGAGCAGTTCTTC.

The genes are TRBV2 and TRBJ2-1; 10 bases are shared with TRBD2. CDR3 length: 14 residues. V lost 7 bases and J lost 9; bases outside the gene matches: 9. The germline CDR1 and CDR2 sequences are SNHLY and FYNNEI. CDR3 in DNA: TGTGCCAGCACTCCCTTAGCGGGAGGAACTGAGCAGTTCTTC. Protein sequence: CASTPLAGGTEQFF.

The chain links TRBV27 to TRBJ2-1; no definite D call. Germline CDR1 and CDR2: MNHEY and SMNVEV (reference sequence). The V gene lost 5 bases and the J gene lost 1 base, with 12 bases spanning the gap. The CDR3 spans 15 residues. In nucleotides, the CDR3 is TGTGCCAGCAGTGCCGTAGAGCCTTCCTACAATGAGCAGTTCTTC. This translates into CASSAVEPSYNEQFF.

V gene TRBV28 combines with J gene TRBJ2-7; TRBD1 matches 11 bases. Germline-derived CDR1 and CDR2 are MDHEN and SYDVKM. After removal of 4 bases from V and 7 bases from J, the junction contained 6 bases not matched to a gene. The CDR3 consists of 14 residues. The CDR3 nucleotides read TGTGCCAGCAGTTCTCCGGGACAGGGGGTAGAGCAGTACTTC. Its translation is CASSSPGQGVEQYF.

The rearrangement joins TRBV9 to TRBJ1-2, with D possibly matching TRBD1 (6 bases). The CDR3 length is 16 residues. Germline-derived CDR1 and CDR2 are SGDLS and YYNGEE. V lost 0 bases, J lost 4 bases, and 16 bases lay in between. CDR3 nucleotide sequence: TGTGCCAGCAGCGTAGCCCGGGTGGGGGCCCTCTATGGCTACACCTTC. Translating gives CASSVARVGALYGYTF.

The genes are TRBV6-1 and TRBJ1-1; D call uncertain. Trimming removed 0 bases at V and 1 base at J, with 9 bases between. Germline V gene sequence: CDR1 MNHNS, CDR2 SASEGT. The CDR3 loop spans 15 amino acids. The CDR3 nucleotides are TGTGCCAGCAGTGAAGCGCTATTGTGGAACACTGAAGCTTTCTTT. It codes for CASSEALLWNTEAFF.

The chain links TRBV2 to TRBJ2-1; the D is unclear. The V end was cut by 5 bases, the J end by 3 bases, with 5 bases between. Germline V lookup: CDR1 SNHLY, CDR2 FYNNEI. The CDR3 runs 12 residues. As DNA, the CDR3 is TGTGCCAGCAGTCCCAGCTACAATGAGCAGTTCTTC. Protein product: CASSPSYNEQFF.

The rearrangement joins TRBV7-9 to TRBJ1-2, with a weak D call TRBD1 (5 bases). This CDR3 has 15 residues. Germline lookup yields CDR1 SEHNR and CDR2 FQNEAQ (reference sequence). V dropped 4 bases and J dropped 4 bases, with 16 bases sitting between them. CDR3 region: CASSWGPEPGYGYTF. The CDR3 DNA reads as TGTGCCAGCAGCTGGGGCCCCGAACCTGGCTATGGCTACACCTTC. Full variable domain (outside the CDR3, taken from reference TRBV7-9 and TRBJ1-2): DTGVSQNPRHKITKRGQNVTFRCDPISEHNRLYWYRQTLGQGPEFLTYFQNEAQLEKSRLLSDRFSAERPKGSFSTLEIQRTEQGDSAMYLCASSWGPEPGYGYTFGSGTRLTVV.

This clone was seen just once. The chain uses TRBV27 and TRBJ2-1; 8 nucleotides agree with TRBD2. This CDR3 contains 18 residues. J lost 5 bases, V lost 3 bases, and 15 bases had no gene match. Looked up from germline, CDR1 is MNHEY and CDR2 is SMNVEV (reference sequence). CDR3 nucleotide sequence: TGTGCCAGCAGTTTCTCACCAACTAGCGGAGGGAGCGACAATGAGCAGTTCTTC. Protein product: CASSFSPTSGGSDNEQFF.

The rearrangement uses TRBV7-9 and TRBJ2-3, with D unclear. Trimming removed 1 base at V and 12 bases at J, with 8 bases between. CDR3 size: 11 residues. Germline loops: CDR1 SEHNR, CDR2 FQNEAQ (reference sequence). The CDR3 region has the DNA TGTGCCAGCAGCTTAGTTTCAGGACAGTATTTT. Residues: CASSLVSGQYF. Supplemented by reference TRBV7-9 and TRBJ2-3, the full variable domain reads DTGVSQNPRHKITKRGQNVTFRCDPISEHNRLYWYRQTLGQGPEFLTYFQNEAQLEKSRLLSDRFSAERPKGSFSTLEIQRTEQGDSAMYLCASSLVSGQYFGPGTRLTVL.

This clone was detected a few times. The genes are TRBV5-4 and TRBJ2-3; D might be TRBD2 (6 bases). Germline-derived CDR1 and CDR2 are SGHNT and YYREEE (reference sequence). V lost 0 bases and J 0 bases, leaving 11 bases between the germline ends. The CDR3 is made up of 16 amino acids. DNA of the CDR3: TGTGCCAGCAGCTTGGCCCGGGAGAGAAGCACAGATACGCAGTATTTT. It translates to CASSLARERSTDTQYF.

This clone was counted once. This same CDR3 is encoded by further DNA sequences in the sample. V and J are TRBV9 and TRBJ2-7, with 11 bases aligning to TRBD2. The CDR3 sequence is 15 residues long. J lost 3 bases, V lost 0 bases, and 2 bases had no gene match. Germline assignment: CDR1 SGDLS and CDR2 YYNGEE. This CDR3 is CASSVGLAGGYEQYF. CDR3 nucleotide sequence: TGTGCCAGCAGCGTAGGGCTAGCGGGAGGCTACGAGCAGTACTTC.

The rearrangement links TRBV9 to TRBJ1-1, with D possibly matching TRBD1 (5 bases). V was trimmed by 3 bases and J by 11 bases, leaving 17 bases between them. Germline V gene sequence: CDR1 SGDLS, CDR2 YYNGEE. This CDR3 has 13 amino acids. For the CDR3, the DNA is TGTGCCAGCAGCGCGGGGGGAGAGACTTATGCTTTCTTT. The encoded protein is CASSAGGETYAFF.

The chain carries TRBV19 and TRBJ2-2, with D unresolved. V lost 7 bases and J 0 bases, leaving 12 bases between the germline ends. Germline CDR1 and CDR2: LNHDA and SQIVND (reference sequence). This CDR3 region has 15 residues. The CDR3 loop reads CASTPWATNTGELFF. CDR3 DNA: TGTGCCAGTACCCCGTGGGCAACGAACACCGGGGAGCTGTTTTTT.

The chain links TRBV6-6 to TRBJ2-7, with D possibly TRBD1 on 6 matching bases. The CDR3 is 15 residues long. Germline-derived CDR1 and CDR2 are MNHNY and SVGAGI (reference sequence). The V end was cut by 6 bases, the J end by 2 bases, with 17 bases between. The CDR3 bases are TGTGCCAGCAGCCCCACCGGGACAAAGACCTACGAGCAGTACTTC. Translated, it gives CASSPTGTKTYEQYF.

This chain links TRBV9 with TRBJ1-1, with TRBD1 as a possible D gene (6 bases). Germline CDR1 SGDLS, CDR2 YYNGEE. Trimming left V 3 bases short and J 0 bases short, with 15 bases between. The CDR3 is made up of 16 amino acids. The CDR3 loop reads CASSASTGSMNTEAFF. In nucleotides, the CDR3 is TGTGCCAGCAGCGCGTCGACAGGTTCAATGAACACTGAAGCTTTCTTT. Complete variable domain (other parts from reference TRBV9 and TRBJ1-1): DSGVTQTPKHLITATGQRVTLRCSPRSGDLSVYWYQQSLDQGLQFLIQYYNGEERAKGNILERFSAQQFPDLHSELNLSSLELGDSALYFCASSASTGSMNTEAFFGQGTRLTVV.

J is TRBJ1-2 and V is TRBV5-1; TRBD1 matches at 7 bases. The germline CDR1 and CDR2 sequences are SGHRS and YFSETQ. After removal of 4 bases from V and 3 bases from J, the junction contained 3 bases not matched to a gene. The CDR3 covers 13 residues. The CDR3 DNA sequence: TGCGCCAGCAGCCTTGACAGGGACTATGGCTACACCTTC. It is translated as CASSLDRDYGYTF.

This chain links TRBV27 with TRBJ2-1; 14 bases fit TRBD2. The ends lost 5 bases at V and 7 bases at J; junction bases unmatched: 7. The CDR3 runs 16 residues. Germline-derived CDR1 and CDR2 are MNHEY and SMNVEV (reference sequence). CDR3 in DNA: TGTGCCAGCAGTACCCAGGGACTAGCGGGAGTTAATGAGCAGTTCTTC. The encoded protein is CASSTQGLAGVNEQFF.

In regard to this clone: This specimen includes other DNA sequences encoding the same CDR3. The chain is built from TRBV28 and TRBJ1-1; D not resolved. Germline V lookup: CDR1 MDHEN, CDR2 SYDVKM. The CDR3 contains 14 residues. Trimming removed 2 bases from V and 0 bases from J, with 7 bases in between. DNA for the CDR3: TGTGCCAGCAGTTTAGGCCGGATGAACACTGAAGCTTTCTTT. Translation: CASSLGRMNTEAFF.

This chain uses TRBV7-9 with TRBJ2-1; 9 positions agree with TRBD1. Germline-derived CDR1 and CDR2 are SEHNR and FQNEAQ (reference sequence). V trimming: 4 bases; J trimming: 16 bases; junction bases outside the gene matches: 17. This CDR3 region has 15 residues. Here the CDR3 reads CASSSRREVRDRVFF. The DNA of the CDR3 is TGTGCCAGCAGCTCACGGAGGGAAGTCCGGGACAGGGTTTTCTTC.

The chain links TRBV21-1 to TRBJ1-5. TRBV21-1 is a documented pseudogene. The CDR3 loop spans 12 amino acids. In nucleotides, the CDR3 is TGTGCCAGCAGCAACTTTAGGCAGCCCCAGCATTTT. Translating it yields CASSNFRQPQHF.

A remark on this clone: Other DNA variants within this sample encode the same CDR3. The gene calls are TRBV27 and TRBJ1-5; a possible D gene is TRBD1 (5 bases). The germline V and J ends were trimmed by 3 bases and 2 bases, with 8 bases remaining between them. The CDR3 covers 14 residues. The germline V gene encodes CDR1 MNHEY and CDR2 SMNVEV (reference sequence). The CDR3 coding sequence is TGTGCCAGCAGTTTGGGGGTAGGCAATCAGCCCCAGCATTTT. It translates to CASSLGVGNQPQHF.

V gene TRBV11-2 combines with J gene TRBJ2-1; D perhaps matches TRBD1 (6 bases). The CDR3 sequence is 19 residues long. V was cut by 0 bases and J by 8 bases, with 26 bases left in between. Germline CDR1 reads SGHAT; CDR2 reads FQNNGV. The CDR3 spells CASSLDIWGLAPRGDEQFF. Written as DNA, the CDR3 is TGTGCCAGCAGCTTAGATATTTGGGGTCTAGCCCCCAGGGGCGATGAGCAGTTCTTC.

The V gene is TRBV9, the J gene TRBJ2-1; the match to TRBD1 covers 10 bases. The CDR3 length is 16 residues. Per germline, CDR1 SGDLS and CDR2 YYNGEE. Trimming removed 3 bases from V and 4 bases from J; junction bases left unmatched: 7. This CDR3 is CASSGSGTGVYNEQFF. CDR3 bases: TGTGCCAGCAGCGGATCCGGGACAGGGGTATACAATGAGCAGTTCTTC.